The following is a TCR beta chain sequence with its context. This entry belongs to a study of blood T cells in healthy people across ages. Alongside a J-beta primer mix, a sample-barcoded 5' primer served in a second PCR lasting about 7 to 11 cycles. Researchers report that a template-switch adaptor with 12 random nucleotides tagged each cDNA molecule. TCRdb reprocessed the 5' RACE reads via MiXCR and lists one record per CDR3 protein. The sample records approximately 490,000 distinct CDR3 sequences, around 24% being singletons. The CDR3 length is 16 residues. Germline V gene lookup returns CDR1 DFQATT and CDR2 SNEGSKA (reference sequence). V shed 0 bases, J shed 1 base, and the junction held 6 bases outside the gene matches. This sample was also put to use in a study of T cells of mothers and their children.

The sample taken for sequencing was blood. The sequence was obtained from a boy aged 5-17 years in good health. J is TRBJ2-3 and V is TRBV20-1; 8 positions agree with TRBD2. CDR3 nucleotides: TGCAGTGCTAGAGATGACACTAGCGGAGGCACAGATACGCAGTATTTT. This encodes CSARDDTSGGTDTQYF.